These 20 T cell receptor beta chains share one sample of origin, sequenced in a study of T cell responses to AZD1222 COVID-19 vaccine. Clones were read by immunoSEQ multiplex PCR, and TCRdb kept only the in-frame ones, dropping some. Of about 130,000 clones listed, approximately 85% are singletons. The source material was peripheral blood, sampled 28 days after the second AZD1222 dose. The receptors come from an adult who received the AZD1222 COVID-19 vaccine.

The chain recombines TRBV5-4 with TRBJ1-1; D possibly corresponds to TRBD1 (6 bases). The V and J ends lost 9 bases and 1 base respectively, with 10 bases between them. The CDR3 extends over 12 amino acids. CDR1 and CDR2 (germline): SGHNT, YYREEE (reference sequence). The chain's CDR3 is CATSQGNTEAFF. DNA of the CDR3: TGTGCCACCTCACAGGGGAACACTGAAGCTTTCTTT.

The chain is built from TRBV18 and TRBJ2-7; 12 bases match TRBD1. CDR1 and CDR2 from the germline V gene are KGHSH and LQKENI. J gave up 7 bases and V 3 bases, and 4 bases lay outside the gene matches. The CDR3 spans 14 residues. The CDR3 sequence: CASSPGQGAREQYF. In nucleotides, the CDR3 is TGTGCCAGCTCACCGGGACAGGGGGCGAGGGAGCAGTACTTC.

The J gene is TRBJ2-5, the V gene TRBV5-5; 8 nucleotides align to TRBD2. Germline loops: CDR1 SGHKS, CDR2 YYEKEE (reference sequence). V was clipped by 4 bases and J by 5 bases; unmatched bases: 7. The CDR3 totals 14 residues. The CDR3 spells CASSRTGGLETQYF. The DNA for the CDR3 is TGTGCCAGCAGCCGAACGGGAGGGTTGGAGACCCAGTACTTC. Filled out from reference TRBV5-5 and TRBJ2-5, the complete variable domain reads DAGVTQSPTHLIKTRGQQVTLRCSPISGHKSVSWYQQVLGQGPQFIFQYYEKEERGRGNFPDRFSARQFPNYSSELNVNALLLGDSALYLCASSRTGGLETQYFGPGTRLLVL.

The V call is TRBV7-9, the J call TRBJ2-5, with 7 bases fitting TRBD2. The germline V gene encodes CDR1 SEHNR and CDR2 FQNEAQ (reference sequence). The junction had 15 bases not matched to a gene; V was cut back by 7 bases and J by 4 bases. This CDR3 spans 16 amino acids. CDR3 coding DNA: TGTGCCAGCACCATAGGAGTGGCAGGCGGGGGAGAGACCCAGTACTTC. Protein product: CASTIGVAGGGETQYF.

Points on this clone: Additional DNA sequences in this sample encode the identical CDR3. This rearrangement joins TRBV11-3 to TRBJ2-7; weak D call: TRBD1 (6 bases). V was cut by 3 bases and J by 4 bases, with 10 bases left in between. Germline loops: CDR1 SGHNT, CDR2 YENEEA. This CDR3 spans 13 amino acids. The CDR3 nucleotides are TGTGCCAGCAGCTTGCAACAGGGTTACGAGCAGTACTTC. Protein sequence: CASSLQQGYEQYF.

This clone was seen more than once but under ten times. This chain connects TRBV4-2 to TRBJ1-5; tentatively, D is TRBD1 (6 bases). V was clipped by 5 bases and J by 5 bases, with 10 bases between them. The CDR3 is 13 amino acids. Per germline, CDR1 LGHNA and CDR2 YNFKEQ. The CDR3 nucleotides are TGTGCCAGCAGCACGGACAGCGATCAGCCCCAGCATTTT. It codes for CASSTDSDQPQHF.

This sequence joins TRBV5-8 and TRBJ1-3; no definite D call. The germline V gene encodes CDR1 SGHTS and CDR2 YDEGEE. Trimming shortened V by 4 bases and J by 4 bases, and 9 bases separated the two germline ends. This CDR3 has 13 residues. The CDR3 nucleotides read TGTGCCAGCAGCCCACCCCCAGGAAACACCATATATTTT. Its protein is CASSPPPGNTIYF.

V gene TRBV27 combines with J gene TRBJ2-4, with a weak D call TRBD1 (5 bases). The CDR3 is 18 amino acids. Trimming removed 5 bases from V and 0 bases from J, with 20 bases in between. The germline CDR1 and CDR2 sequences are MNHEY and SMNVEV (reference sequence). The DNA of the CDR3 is TGTGCCAGCAGTGCCATCTCCATGGGGCTTATAGCCAAAAACATTCAGTACTTC. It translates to CASSAISMGLIAKNIQYF.

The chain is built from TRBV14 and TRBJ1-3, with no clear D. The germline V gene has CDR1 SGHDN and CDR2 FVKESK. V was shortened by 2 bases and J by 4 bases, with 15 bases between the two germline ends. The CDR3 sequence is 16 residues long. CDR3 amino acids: CASSQRDRMWGNTIYF. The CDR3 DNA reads TGTGCCAGCAGCCAAAGGGATCGGATGTGGGGAAACACCATATATTTT. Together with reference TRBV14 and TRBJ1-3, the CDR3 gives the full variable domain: EAGVTQFPSHSVIEKGQTVTLRCDPISGHDNLYWYRRVMGKEIKFLLHFVKESKQDESGMPNNRFLAERTGGTYSTLKVQPAELEDSGVYFCASSQRDRMWGNTIYFGEGSWLTVV.

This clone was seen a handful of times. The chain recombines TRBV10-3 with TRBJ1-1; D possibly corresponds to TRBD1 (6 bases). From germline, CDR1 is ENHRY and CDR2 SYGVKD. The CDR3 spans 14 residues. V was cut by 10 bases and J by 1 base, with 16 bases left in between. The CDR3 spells CATFLDRRNTEAFF. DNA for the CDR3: TGTGCCACCTTCCTCGACAGGAGGAACACTGAAGCTTTCTTT.

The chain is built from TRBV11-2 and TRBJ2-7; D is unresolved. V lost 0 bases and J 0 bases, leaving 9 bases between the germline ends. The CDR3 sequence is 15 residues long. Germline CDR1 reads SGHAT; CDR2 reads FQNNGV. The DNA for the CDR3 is TGTGCCAGCAGCTTAGAGGCGGCGAACTCCTACGAGCAGTACTTC. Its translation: CASSLEAANSYEQYF.

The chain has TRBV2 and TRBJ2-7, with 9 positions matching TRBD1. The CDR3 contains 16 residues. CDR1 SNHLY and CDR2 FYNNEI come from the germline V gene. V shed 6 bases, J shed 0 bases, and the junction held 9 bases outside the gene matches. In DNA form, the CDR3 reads TGTGCCAGCAGCTTAGGACAGGGGTCTAACTCCTACGAGCAGTACTTC. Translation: CASSLGQGSNSYEQYF.

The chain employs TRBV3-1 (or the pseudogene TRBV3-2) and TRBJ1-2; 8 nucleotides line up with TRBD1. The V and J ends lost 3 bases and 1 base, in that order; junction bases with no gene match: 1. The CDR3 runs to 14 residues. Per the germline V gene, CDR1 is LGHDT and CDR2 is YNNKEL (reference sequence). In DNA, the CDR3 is TGTGCCAGCAGCCACGACAGGGGTAACTATGGCTACACCTTC. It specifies CASSHDRGNYGYTF.

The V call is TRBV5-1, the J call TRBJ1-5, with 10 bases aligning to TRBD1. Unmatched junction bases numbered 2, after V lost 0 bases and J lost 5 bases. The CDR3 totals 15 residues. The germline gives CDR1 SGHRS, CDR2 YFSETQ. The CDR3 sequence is CASSLGDRGYQPQHF. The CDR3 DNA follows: TGCGCCAGCAGCTTGGGGGACAGGGGATATCAGCCCCAGCATTTT.

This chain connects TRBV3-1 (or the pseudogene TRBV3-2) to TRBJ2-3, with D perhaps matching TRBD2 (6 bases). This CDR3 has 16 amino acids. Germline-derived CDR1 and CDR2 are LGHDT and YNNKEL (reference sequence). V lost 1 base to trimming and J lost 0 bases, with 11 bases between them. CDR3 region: CASSQGLAHSTDTQYF. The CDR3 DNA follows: TGTGCCAGCAGCCAAGGGCTAGCGCATAGCACAGATACGCAGTATTTT.

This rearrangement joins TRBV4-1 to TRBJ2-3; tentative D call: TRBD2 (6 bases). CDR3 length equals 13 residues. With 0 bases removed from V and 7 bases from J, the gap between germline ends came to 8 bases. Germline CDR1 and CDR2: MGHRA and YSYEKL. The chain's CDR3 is CASSQDWDYTQYF. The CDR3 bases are TGCGCCAGCAGCCAAGATTGGGACTATACGCAGTATTTT.

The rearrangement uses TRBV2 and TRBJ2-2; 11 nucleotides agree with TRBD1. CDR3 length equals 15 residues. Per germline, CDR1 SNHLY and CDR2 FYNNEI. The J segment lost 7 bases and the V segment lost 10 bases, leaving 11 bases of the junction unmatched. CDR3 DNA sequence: TGTGCCATAACGTCGGGACAGGGGGACGGCGGGGAGCTGTTTTTT. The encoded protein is CAITSGQGDGGELFF.

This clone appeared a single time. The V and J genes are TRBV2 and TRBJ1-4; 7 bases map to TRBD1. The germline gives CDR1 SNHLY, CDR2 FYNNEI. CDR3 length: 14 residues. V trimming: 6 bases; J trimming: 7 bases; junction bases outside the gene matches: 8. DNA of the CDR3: TGTGCCAGCAGGGGAACAGCAGGGGGTGAAAAACTGTTTTTT. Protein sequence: CASRGTAGGEKLFF.

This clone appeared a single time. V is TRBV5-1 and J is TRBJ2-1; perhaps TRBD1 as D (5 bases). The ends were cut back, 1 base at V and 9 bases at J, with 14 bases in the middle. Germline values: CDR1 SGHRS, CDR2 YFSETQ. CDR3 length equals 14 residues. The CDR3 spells CASSLYQGMSEQFF. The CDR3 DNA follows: TGCGCCAGCAGCTTGTACCAGGGTATGTCTGAGCAGTTCTTC.

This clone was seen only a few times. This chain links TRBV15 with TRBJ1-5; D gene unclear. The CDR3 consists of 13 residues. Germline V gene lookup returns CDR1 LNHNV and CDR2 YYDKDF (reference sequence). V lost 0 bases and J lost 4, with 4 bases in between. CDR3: CATSRDPNQPQHF. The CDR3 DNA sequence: TGTGCCACCAGCAGAGATCCTAATCAGCCCCAGCATTTT.